A selection of T cell receptor beta chains follows, all from one sample in a study of CD8 T cells in Susac syndrome. Via MiXCR, TCRdb re-called the immunoSEQ multiplex PCR reads, giving one row per CDR3 protein. Of 400,000 to 550,000 distinct CDR3 sequences listed, roughly 85% are singletons. The sample taken for sequencing was CD8+ T cells from PBMCs. The receptors originated from a human donor with multiple sclerosis. Both conserved end residues are part of each CDR3. D genes are given only for firm matches. Clone size appears in some rows only: once, few, many, or a class for an expanded clone.

J gene | clone size | D gene | V gene | CDR3 DNA | CDR3 protein
TRBJ2-7 | - | - | TRBV19 | TGTGCCAGTAGTACTACAGGGTACTCCTACGAGCAGTACTTC | CASSTTGYSYEQYF
TRBJ2-7 | - | - | TRBV15 | TGTGCCACCAGCAGAGAACAGGAACTACTCTCCTACGAGCAGTACTTC | CATSREQELLSYEQYF
TRBJ2-5 | few | TRBD2 | TRBV7-2 | TGTGCCAGCAGCTTAGCCCGTAGCGGGGGACACCAAGAGACCCAGTACTTC | CASSLARSGGHQETQYF
TRBJ1-5 | - | - | TRBV5-1 | TGCGCCAGCAGCTTGACTCCCGGTAATCAGCCCCAGCATTTT | CASSLTPGNQPQHF
TRBJ2-6 | - | - | TRBV27 | TGTGCCAGCACCCCCCTCGGAGGGGCCAACGTCCTGACTTTC | CASTPLGGANVLTF
TRBJ1-3 | - | - | TRBV4-1 | TGTGCCAGCAGCCAGGACCGGAGCTCTGGAAACACCATATATTTT | CASSQDRSSGNTIYF
TRBJ2-1 | - | - | TRBV13 | TGTGCCAGCAGCTTAAAGAGACAGTTGTACAATGAGCAGTTCTTC | CASSLKRQLYNEQFF
TRBJ1-6 | - | - | TRBV5-4 | TGTGCCAGCAGCTTGGCGGGAATTCCCCCTCCACCCCTCCACTTT | CASSLAGIPPPPLHF
TRBJ2-7 | - | - | TRBV4-1 | TGCGCCAGCAGCCAAGATCGCGACCGAACCTCCTACGAGCAGTACTTC | CASSQDRDRTSYEQYF
TRBJ2-1 | few | - | TRBV4-1 | TGCGCCAGCAGCCTTCCTGGGACCGGCTTGGACAATGAGCAGTTCTTC | CASSLPGTGLDNEQFF
TRBJ1-5 | - | - | TRBV27 | TGTGCCAGCAGTCTCAGGAGGGGGGGGCCCCAGCATTTT | CASSLRRGGPQHF
TRBJ1-4 | - | TRBD1 | TRBV30 | TGTGCCTGGAGTCCCGGGACAGGGGGGAAGGAAAAACTGTTTTTT | CAWSPGTGGKEKLFF
TRBJ1-5 | - | - | TRBV15 | TGTGCCACCAGCAGAGATGGAAACAGCAATCAGCCCCAGCATTTT | CATSRDGNSNQPQHF
TRBJ1-2 | - | TRBD1 | TRBV2 | TGTGCCATAACAGGGGCCTATGGCTACACCTTC | CAITGAYGYTF
TRBJ2-7 | - | TRBD2 | TRBV5-1 | TGCGCCAGCAGCTTGGGGGAGGGTCCCTACGAGCAGTACTTC | CASSLGEGPYEQYF
TRBJ1-1 | - | TRBD1 | TRBV27 | TGTGCCAGCAGTTTTTTGGCGACAGGGGCATTTGGGACTGAAGCTTTCTTT | CASSFLATGAFGTEAFF
TRBJ2-7 | - | TRBD1 | TRBV5-8 | TGTGCCAGCAGCTTATTCGGACAGGGTAGGGACGAGCAGTACTTC | CASSLFGQGRDEQYF
TRBJ2-1 | - | - | TRBV9 | TGTGCCAGCAGCGTAGTTCGGGGGGCCAGATACAATGAGCAGTTCTTC | CASSVVRGARYNEQFF
TRBJ2-2 | - | - | TRBV19 | TGTGCCAGTAGTATAGGACCTTCGGCCACCGGGGAGCTGTTTTTT | CASSIGPSATGELFF
TRBJ2-2 | - | - | TRBV27 | TGTGCCAGCAGCCCCAGAGGGGGATTCACCGGGGAGCTGTTTTTT | CASSPRGGFTGELFF
TRBJ1-2 | - | - | TRBV29-1 | TGCAGCGTTGAGGACTATTATGGCTACACCTTC | CSVEDYYGYTF
TRBJ2-7 | - | - | TRBV7-2 | TGTGCCAGCAGCCCTACCTCAGGGACCCACTCCTACGAGCAGTACTTC | CASSPTSGTHSYEQYF
TRBJ2-7 | - | - | TRBV4-1 | TGCGCCAGCAGCCAAGATGACAGTCCCTACAACGAGCAGTACTTC | CASSQDDSPYNEQYF
TRBJ2-7 | - | - | TRBV27 | TGTGCCAGCGGCTTCTTTACCTACGAGCAGTACTTC | CASGFFTYEQYF
TRBJ2-1 | - | TRBD2 | TRBV7-9 | TGTGCCAGCAGCCCCGAGGGCGGGGGGCTCTTTGATGAGCAGTTCTTC | CASSPEGGGLFDEQFF
TRBJ1-2 | - | TRBD1 | TRBV30 | TGTGCCTGGGCCACGACAGGGCCCTATGGCTACACCTTC | CAWATTGPYGYTF
TRBJ2-7 | - | - | TRBV29-1 | TGCAGCGTTGTTACCATAACCACCTACGAGCAGTACTTC | CSVVTITTYEQYF
TRBJ2-7 | - | - | TRBV20-1 | TGCAGTGCTAGGGTGGCCTTGGTGTATGGCTACGAGCAGTACTTC | CSARVALVYGYEQYF
TRBJ2-3 | once | - | TRBV12-3/TRBV12-4 | TGTGCCAGCAGTGAATCGGGCACAGATACGCAGTATTTT | CASSESGTDTQYF
TRBJ1-1 | - | - | TRBV4-1 | TGCGCCAGCAGCCGGGACGAGCGTGAAGCTTTCTTT | CASSRDEREAFF
TRBJ2-7 | - | - | TRBV4-1 | TGCGCCAGCAGCCAACCGATGACAGGGACTTACGCCGAGCAGTACTTC | CASSQPMTGTYAEQYF
TRBJ1-1 | - | - | TRBV11-2 | TGTGCCAGCAGCTTGGGTTTGGGCCCAAACACTGAAGCTTTCTTT | CASSLGLGPNTEAFF
TRBJ1-4 | - | - | TRBV11-1 | TGTGCCAGCAGCTTAGCGTTAATGGCCCAGACAGGTGCAACTAATGAAAAACTGTTTTTT | CASSLALMAQTGATNEKLFF
TRBJ2-7 | once | - | TRBV3-1 | TGTGCCAGCAGACCCGGACACTACGAGCAGTACTTC | CASRPGHYEQYF
TRBJ2-1 | few | TRBD1 | TRBV28 | TGTGCCAGCAGTTTTTTCGGACAGGGATTCACCAATGAGCAGTTCTTC | CASSFFGQGFTNEQFF
TRBJ1-1 | - | - | TRBV5-1 | TGCGCCAGCAGCTACAGGGACCCAGGCACTGAAGCTTTCTTT | CASSYRDPGTEAFF
TRBJ2-2 | - | TRBD1 | TRBV7-9 | TGTGCCAGCAGCTCCCTTGACAGGGGGCTCACCGGGGAGCTGTTTTTT | CASSSLDRGLTGELFF
TRBJ1-5 | few | - | TRBV7-9 | TGTGCCAGCAGCTTAGGGACCAATCAGCCCCAGCATTTT | CASSLGTNQPQHF
TRBJ2-7 | - | - | TRBV28 | TGTGCCAGCAGTTTTCCGGCTTTAGGTGCCTACGAGCAGTACTTC | CASSFPALGAYEQYF
TRBJ2-1 | - | TRBD2 | TRBV27 | TGTGCCAGCACCCCTCAGGCGGGAGGAGATGAGCAGTTCTTC | CASTPQAGGDEQFF
TRBJ1-2 | - | - | TRBV5-5 | TGTGCCAGCAGCTTGGCCCCGGAGACTGCGCATGGCTACACCTTC | CASSLAPETAHGYTF
TRBJ1-4 | - | - | TRBV27 | TGTGCCAGCAGAAAACTGGATAGTCCTAATGAAAAACTGTTTTTT | CASRKLDSPNEKLFF
TRBJ2-7 | - | - | TRBV14 | TGTGCCAGCAGCCAATCGAAGGTTGTCTACGAGCAGTACTTC | CASSQSKVVYEQYF
TRBJ2-1 | - | - | TRBV12-3/TRBV12-4 | TGTGCCAGCACTCCCCCAGGTAGCTCCTACAATGAGCAGTTCTTC | CASTPPGSSYNEQFF
TRBJ1-5 | - | TRBD1 | TRBV19 | TGTGCCAGTAGTAACCCGACAGGGTTTAGCAATCAGCCCCAGCATTTT | CASSNPTGFSNQPQHF
TRBJ2-1 | - | - | TRBV4-1 | TGCGCCAGCAGCGACTTACACAATGAGCAGTTCTTC | CASSDLHNEQFF
TRBJ2-7 | - | - | TRBV30 | TGTGCCTGGATGGATAGCTCCTACGAGCAGTACTTC | CAWMDSSYEQYF
TRBJ2-7 | few | - | TRBV11-2 | TGTGCCAGCAGCTTTGGAGGGCCACCCGCCTACGAGCAGTACTTC | CASSFGGPPAYEQYF
TRBJ2-7 | - | - | TRBV2 | TGTGCCAGCAGTGATGACTTGCTCTACGAGCAGTACTTC | CASSDDLLYEQYF
TRBJ2-2 | - | TRBD2 | TRBV30 | TGTGCCCGGATGGGACTAGCAAATGGCGGGGAGCTGTTTTTT | CARMGLANGGELFF
TRBJ1-1 | - | - | TRBV30 | TGTGCCTGGAGTAAGGAACATACAGGGAACACTGAAGCTTTCTTT | CAWSKEHTGNTEAFF
TRBJ1-1 | - | - | TRBV5-1 | TGCGCCAGCAGCCAGGGACACCCAACTGAAGCTTTCTTT | CASSQGHPTEAFF
TRBJ1-6 | once | - | TRBV12-5 | TGTGCTAGTGCCGACCGGACTAGCTCCTATAATTCACCCCTCCACTTT | CASADRTSSYNSPLHF
TRBJ2-1 | - | TRBD2 | TRBV6-1 | TGTGCCAGCAGTCGTACAACTAGCGGAATCTACAATGAGCAGTTCTTC | CASSRTTSGIYNEQFF